The entry that follows covers one T cell receptor beta chain sequence. The data originate from a study of blood T cell repertoires in COVID-19. Across the whole study: The study drew acute and convalescent COVID-19 samples from the United States, Italy and Spain. T cells, B-cell-depleted T cells, or PBMCs provided the cDNA or gDNA that served as material.

This CDR3 contains 13 residues. V was clipped by 6 bases and J by 1 base, with 9 bases between them. Authors' processing steps: Reference gene primer amplification gave estimated nucleated cell counts. Assay used: immunoSEQ multiplex PCR; TCRdb lists only in-frame clones, some missing. The V and J calls and clone size come from that table; D and trimming were worked out from the DNA. Found here are 150,000 to 200,000 clones, over 80% of them singletons; the top ten hold roughly 9.5%. The sequence was collected from a woman aged 80 or older with active or convalescent COVID-19. This chain links TRBV12-3 or TRBV12-4 with TRBJ1-1, with a possible D match to TRBD1 (6 bases). Sequencing input: peripheral blood. This CDR3 is CASSIQGNTEAFF. As DNA, the CDR3 is TGTGCCAGCAGCATACAGGGGAACACTGAAGCTTTCTTT.